These T cell receptor beta chains were read from a single sample in a study of blood T cells in healthy people across ages. TCRdb re-called the 5' RACE reads with MiXCR, one entry per CDR3 protein. The sample holds more than 1.4 million distinct CDR3 sequences; roughly 45% are singletons and the top ten take roughly 7.9%. The sequenced sample consisted of blood. Receptor source: a woman aged 18-29 years in good health. Both conserved end residues are part of each CDR3. Each record gives: CDR3 protein, CDR3 DNA, J gene, D gene, clone size, V gene. D genes are given only for firm matches. Clone size, where shown, is once, few, many, or a class for clones that have expanded.

CDR3 protein: CASSQDWVSRGNEQYF
CDR3 DNA: TGTGCCAGCAGCCAAGATTGGGTTTCTAGGGGGAACGAGCAGTACTTC
J gene: TRBJ2-7
D gene: -
clone size: -
V gene: TRBV14

CDR3 protein: CSASAWYQETQYF
CDR3 DNA: TGCAGTGCTAGCGCGTGGTACCAAGAGACCCAGTACTTC
J gene: TRBJ2-5
D gene: -
clone size: -
V gene: TRBV20-1

CDR3 protein: CASLSTGGYNEQFF
CDR3 DNA: TGTGCCAGCCTCTCAACGGGTGGTTACAATGAGCAGTTCTTC
J gene: TRBJ2-1
D gene: -
clone size: -
V gene: TRBV7-9

CDR3 protein: CSARVDVRGYTF
CDR3 DNA: TGCAGTGCTAGAGTAGACGTCCGTGGCTACACCTTC
J gene: TRBJ1-2
D gene: -
clone size: -
V gene: TRBV20-1

CDR3 protein: CAWKQGDGDQPQHF
CDR3 DNA: TGTGCCTGGAAACAAGGGGACGGCGATCAGCCCCAGCATTTT
J gene: TRBJ1-5
D gene: -
clone size: few
V gene: TRBV30

CDR3 protein: CASSHSGGETTDTQYF
CDR3 DNA: TGTGCCAGCAGCCATAGCGGGGGGGAGACCACAGATACGCAGTATTTT
J gene: TRBJ2-3
D gene: TRBD2
clone size: few
V gene: TRBV3-1

CDR3 protein: CSVEEGRGLRADTQYF
CDR3 DNA: TGCAGCGTTGAAGAGGGCAGGGGGCTGAGAGCAGATACGCAGTATTTT
J gene: TRBJ2-3
D gene: TRBD1
clone size: -
V gene: TRBV29-1

CDR3 protein: CASKTGGEKLFF
CDR3 DNA: TGTGCCAGCAAAACGGGGGGCGAAAAACTGTTTTTT
J gene: TRBJ1-4
D gene: -
clone size: few
V gene: TRBV6-5

CDR3 protein: CASESGALGNEQFF
CDR3 DNA: TGCGCAAGTGAGTCGGGGGCGCTGGGCAATGAGCAGTTCTTC
J gene: TRBJ2-1
D gene: -
clone size: few
V gene: TRBV5-1

CDR3 protein: CASSQDEGRSNYGYTF
CDR3 DNA: TGTGCCAGCAGCCAAGATGAGGGGCGGTCAAACTATGGCTACACCTTC
J gene: TRBJ1-2
D gene: -
clone size: few
V gene: TRBV3-1

CDR3 protein: CASRDYDRGYQPQHF
CDR3 DNA: TGCGCCAGCAGAGACTATGACAGGGGGTATCAGCCCCAGCATTTT
J gene: TRBJ1-5
D gene: TRBD1
clone size: -
V gene: TRBV4-1

CDR3 protein: CSAAKQGATDTQYF
CDR3 DNA: TGCAGTGCAGCCAAACAGGGGGCGACAGATACGCAGTATTTT
J gene: TRBJ2-3
D gene: TRBD1
clone size: -
V gene: TRBV20-1

CDR3 protein: CASSFSTEPTDTQYF
CDR3 DNA: TGTGCCAGCAGTTTTAGTACGGAGCCCACAGATACGCAGTATTTT
J gene: TRBJ2-3
D gene: -
clone size: -
V gene: TRBV12-3/TRBV12-4

CDR3 protein: CASSVGTGGTEAFF
CDR3 DNA: TGTGCCAGCAGTGTGGGGACAGGGGGCACTGAAGCTTTCTTT
J gene: TRBJ1-1
D gene: TRBD1
clone size: few
V gene: TRBV12-3/TRBV12-4

CDR3 protein: CASSSQYRGDPDGYTF
CDR3 DNA: TGTGCCAGCAGCTCCCAGTACAGGGGGGATCCCGATGGCTACACCTTC
J gene: TRBJ1-2
D gene: TRBD1
clone size: -
V gene: TRBV3-1

CDR3 protein: CASSFRPGTGGAEEKLFF
CDR3 DNA: TGCGCCAGCAGCTTTCGTCCCGGGACAGGGGGCGCGGAGGAAAAACTGTTTTTT
J gene: TRBJ1-4
D gene: TRBD1
clone size: few
V gene: TRBV5-1

CDR3 protein: CASRRDGSTDTQYF
CDR3 DNA: TGTGCCAGCAGGAGGGACGGGAGCACAGATACGCAGTATTTT
J gene: TRBJ2-3
D gene: -
clone size: -
V gene: TRBV2

CDR3 protein: CASVAVAEETQYF
CDR3 DNA: TGTGCCAGCGTGGCGGTAGCGGAAGAGACCCAGTACTTC
J gene: TRBJ2-5
D gene: -
clone size: -
V gene: TRBV5-5

CDR3 protein: CASSLGLEGNEQYF
CDR3 DNA: TGTGCCAGCAGTTTAGGTCTAGAGGGCAACGAGCAGTACTTC
J gene: TRBJ2-7
D gene: -
clone size: -
V gene: TRBV12-3/TRBV12-4

CDR3 protein: CASSQEWTIDTQYF
CDR3 DNA: TGTGCCAGCAGCCAAGAGTGGACCATTGATACGCAGTATTTT
J gene: TRBJ2-3
D gene: -
clone size: -
V gene: TRBV14

CDR3 protein: CSARGGNGELFF
CDR3 DNA: TGCAGTGCTAGAGGGGGGAACGGGGAGCTGTTTTTT
J gene: TRBJ2-2
D gene: -
clone size: -
V gene: TRBV20-1

CDR3 protein: CASVRQVPYEQYF
CDR3 DNA: TGCGCCAGCGTCAGACAGGTCCCCTACGAGCAGTACTTC
J gene: TRBJ2-7
D gene: -
clone size: -
V gene: TRBV10-1

CDR3 protein: CASSFGLAGLYQETQYF
CDR3 DNA: TGTGCCAGCAGTTTCGGACTAGCGGGGCTTTACCAAGAGACCCAGTACTTC
J gene: TRBJ2-5
D gene: TRBD2
clone size: -
V gene: TRBV28

CDR3 protein: CATSSSYNSPLHF
CDR3 DNA: TGTGCCACCTCGAGCTCCTATAATTCACCCCTCCACTTT
J gene: TRBJ1-6
D gene: -
clone size: -
V gene: TRBV28

CDR3 protein: CASSQGPPLAGVTPTQYF
CDR3 DNA: TGCGCCAGCAGCCAAGGCCCCCCCCTAGCGGGGGTCACACCTACGCAGTATTTT
J gene: TRBJ2-3
D gene: TRBD2
clone size: few
V gene: TRBV4-1

CDR3 protein: CASSPNGRYTEAFF
CDR3 DNA: TGTGCCAGCAGCCCAAACGGGCGATACACTGAAGCTTTCTTT
J gene: TRBJ1-1
D gene: -
clone size: -
V gene: TRBV11-2

CDR3 protein: CASSGTSATLEQYF
CDR3 DNA: TGTGCCAGTTCCGGGACTAGCGCGACCCTCGAGCAGTACTTC
J gene: TRBJ2-7
D gene: TRBD2
clone size: -
V gene: TRBV19

CDR3 protein: CASSYSGTQETQYF
CDR3 DNA: TGTGCCAGCAGTTACTCGGGGACCCAAGAGACCCAGTACTTC
J gene: TRBJ2-5
D gene: -
clone size: few
V gene: TRBV6-5

CDR3 protein: CSAREIPNWVYEQYF
CDR3 DNA: TGCAGTGCTAGAGAGATTCCAAATTGGGTCTACGAGCAGTACTTC
J gene: TRBJ2-7
D gene: -
clone size: once
V gene: TRBV20-1

CDR3 protein: CASFPPDSSGNTIYF
CDR3 DNA: TGTGCCAGCTTCCCCCCCGACAGCTCTGGAAACACCATATATTTT
J gene: TRBJ1-3
D gene: -
clone size: -
V gene: TRBV28

CDR3 protein: CASSRAGEDTQYF
CDR3 DNA: TGTGCCAGCAGTCGAGCGGGAGAGGATACGCAGTATTTT
J gene: TRBJ2-3
D gene: TRBD2
clone size: -
V gene: TRBV2

CDR3 protein: CASSQVPREYDYTF
CDR3 DNA: TGTGCCAGCAGCCAAGTCCCTCGGGAGTATGACTACACCTTC
J gene: TRBJ1-2
D gene: -
clone size: once
V gene: TRBV3-1

CDR3 protein: CASSLSSGGQYEQYF
CDR3 DNA: TGCGCCAGCAGCTTATCTAGCGGGGGGCAGTATGAGCAGTACTTC
J gene: TRBJ2-7
D gene: TRBD2
clone size: -
V gene: TRBV5-1

CDR3 protein: CASSSNSGSYEQYF
CDR3 DNA: TGCGCCAGCAGCTCAAACTCGGGGTCCTACGAGCAGTACTTC
J gene: TRBJ2-7
D gene: -
clone size: -
V gene: TRBV5-1

CDR3 protein: CASSVAAGAYEQYF
CDR3 DNA: TGTGCCAGCAGCGTGGCAGCGGGAGCCTACGAGCAGTACTTC
J gene: TRBJ2-7
D gene: TRBD2
clone size: few
V gene: TRBV9

CDR3 protein: CAITPGLAGGQQYF
CDR3 DNA: TGTGCCATCACTCCCGGACTAGCGGGAGGACAGCAGTACTTC
J gene: TRBJ2-7
D gene: TRBD2
clone size: once
V gene: TRBV10-3

CDR3 protein: CASRISQGATNEKLFF
CDR3 DNA: TGTGCCAGCAGGATATCACAGGGGGCAACTAATGAAAAACTGTTTTTT
J gene: TRBJ1-4
D gene: TRBD1
clone size: -
V gene: TRBV2

CDR3 protein: CATTSLTGGEKLFF
CDR3 DNA: TGTGCCACCACATCCCTGACAGGAGGTGAAAAACTGTTTTTT
J gene: TRBJ1-4
D gene: -
clone size: -
V gene: TRBV2

CDR3 protein: CASSLTIIDEQYF
CDR3 DNA: TGCGCCAGCAGCTTAACTATAATCGATGAGCAGTACTTC
J gene: TRBJ2-4
D gene: -
clone size: -
V gene: TRBV5-1

CDR3 protein: CASSRRGQTHEQYF
CDR3 DNA: TGTGCCAGCAGTCGCCGAGGACAGACGCACGAGCAGTACTTC
J gene: TRBJ2-7
D gene: -
clone size: few
V gene: TRBV27

CDR3 protein: CASSPTSGGRLGNEQFF
CDR3 DNA: TGTGCCAGCAGTCCAACTAGCGGGGGGCGATTGGGCAATGAGCAGTTCTTC
J gene: TRBJ2-1
D gene: TRBD2
clone size: -
V gene: TRBV28

CDR3 protein: CASSLDGSASRIQETQYF
CDR3 DNA: TGTGCCAGCAGCTTAGATGGTAGTGCTAGCCGGATCCAAGAGACCCAGTACTTC
J gene: TRBJ2-5
D gene: -
clone size: -
V gene: TRBV11-2

CDR3 protein: CASSWGEMITGELFF
CDR3 DNA: TGTGCCAGCAGTTGGGGGGAAATGATCACCGGGGAGCTGTTTTTT
J gene: TRBJ2-2
D gene: -
clone size: few
V gene: TRBV12-3/TRBV12-4

CDR3 protein: CASSPRGGGIDEQYF
CDR3 DNA: TGTGCCAGCAGCCCCCGCGGCGGCGGTATCGACGAGCAGTACTTC
J gene: TRBJ2-7
D gene: -
clone size: -
V gene: TRBV7-9

CDR3 protein: CASSLEAGAANIQYF
CDR3 DNA: TGCGCCAGCAGCTTGGAAGCGGGGGCTGCAAACATTCAGTACTTC
J gene: TRBJ2-4
D gene: TRBD2
clone size: -
V gene: TRBV5-1

CDR3 protein: CASAGLDNEQFF
CDR3 DNA: TGTGCCAGCGCCGGCTTAGACAATGAGCAGTTCTTC
J gene: TRBJ2-1
D gene: -
clone size: -
V gene: TRBV6-1

CDR3 protein: CAISEWKAGRREEQYF
CDR3 DNA: TGTGCCATCAGTGAGTGGAAAGCGGGGAGGAGGGAAGAGCAGTACTTC
J gene: TRBJ2-7
D gene: TRBD2
clone size: -
V gene: TRBV10-3

CDR3 protein: CASSYSGTSADTQYF
CDR3 DNA: TGTGCCAGCAGTTACTCCGGGACTAGCGCAGATACGCAGTATTTT
J gene: TRBJ2-3
D gene: TRBD2
clone size: few
V gene: TRBV6-2/TRBV6-3

CDR3 protein: CAIKGGVFPEAFF
CDR3 DNA: TGTGCCATCAAGGGTGGCGTGTTCCCTGAAGCTTTCTTT
J gene: TRBJ1-1
D gene: -
clone size: few
V gene: TRBV10-3

CDR3 protein: CASSYSGGAYNEQFF
CDR3 DNA: TGTGCCAGCAGTTACAGCGGGGGGGCATACAATGAGCAGTTCTTC
J gene: TRBJ2-1
D gene: TRBD2
clone size: many
V gene: TRBV6-5

CDR3 protein: CASSHELAGVEQFF
CDR3 DNA: TGTGCCAGCAGCCACGAACTAGCGGGAGTTGAGCAGTTCTTC
J gene: TRBJ2-1
D gene: TRBD2
clone size: few
V gene: TRBV7-9

CDR3 protein: CAIRGGSQETQYF
CDR3 DNA: TGTGCCATCAGGGGTGGCAGCCAAGAGACCCAGTACTTC
J gene: TRBJ2-5
D gene: -
clone size: -
V gene: TRBV10-3

CDR3 protein: CASRRGRISSTDTQYF
CDR3 DNA: TGTGCCAGCAGACGTGGGCGGATCTCAAGCACAGATACGCAGTATTTT
J gene: TRBJ2-3
D gene: -
clone size: few
V gene: TRBV7-9

CDR3 protein: CASSLAEGYDTQYF
CDR3 DNA: TGCGCCAGCAGCTTGGCGGAGGGGTACGATACGCAGTATTTT
J gene: TRBJ2-3
D gene: -
clone size: many
V gene: TRBV5-1

CDR3 protein: CSRTIQETQYF
CDR3 DNA: TGCAGTAGGACTATCCAAGAGACCCAGTACTTC
J gene: TRBJ2-5
D gene: -
clone size: few
V gene: TRBV20-1

CDR3 protein: CSVEKGYEADTQYF
CDR3 DNA: TGCAGCGTTGAAAAAGGGTATGAGGCAGATACGCAGTATTTT
J gene: TRBJ2-3
D gene: -
clone size: -
V gene: TRBV29-1

CDR3 protein: CASSQAPATDTQYF
CDR3 DNA: TGCGCCAGCAGCCAAGCCCCGGCCACAGATACGCAGTATTTT
J gene: TRBJ2-3
D gene: -
clone size: few
V gene: TRBV4-1

CDR3 protein: CASSLAEVGQGAVTQYF
CDR3 DNA: TGTGCCAGCAGCTTAGCCGAAGTCGGACAGGGGGCCGTTACGCAGTATTTT
J gene: TRBJ2-3
D gene: TRBD1
clone size: -
V gene: TRBV7-6

CDR3 protein: CSARETSGTRFGYF
CDR3 DNA: TGCAGTGCTAGAGAGACTAGCGGGACCCGCTTTGGGTACTTC
J gene: TRBJ2-7
D gene: TRBD2
clone size: once
V gene: TRBV20-1